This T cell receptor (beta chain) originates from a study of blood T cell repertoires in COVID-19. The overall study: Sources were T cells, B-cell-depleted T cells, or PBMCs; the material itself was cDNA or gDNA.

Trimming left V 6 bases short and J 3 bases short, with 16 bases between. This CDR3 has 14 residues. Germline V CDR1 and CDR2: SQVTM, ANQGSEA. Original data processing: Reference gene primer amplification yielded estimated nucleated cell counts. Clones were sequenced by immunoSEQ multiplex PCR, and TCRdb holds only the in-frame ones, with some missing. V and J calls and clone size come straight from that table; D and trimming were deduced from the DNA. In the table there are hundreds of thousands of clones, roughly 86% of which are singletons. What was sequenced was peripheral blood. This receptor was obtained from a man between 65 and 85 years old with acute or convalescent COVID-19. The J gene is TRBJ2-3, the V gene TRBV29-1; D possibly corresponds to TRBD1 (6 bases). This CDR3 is CSVQPGQRTDTQYF. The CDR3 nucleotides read TGCAGCGTCCAGCCGGGACAACGGACAGATACGCAGTATTTT.